This T cell receptor beta chain was recovered during a study of neoadjuvant anti-PD-1 for oral cavity cancer. TCRdb's copy holds only in-frame clones and misses some; the assay was immunoSEQ multiplex PCR. Here the sample spans 18,000 or so clones, around 76% being singletons. General study points: Each response group had just a few patients in TCR analyses.

Patients were newly diagnosed with stage II-IVA oral cavity squamous cell carcinoma without prior systemic or radiation treatment. No culture or expansion preceded analysis of these blood cells. For this clone: Its specificity is unknown.

Here the sequenced sample was PBMCs, taken before nivolumab (anti-PD-1) treatment. This clonotype originated in a person between 40 and 79 years old with oral cavity squamous cell carcinoma.

The CDR3 reads CASSFLRRGRNEQFF. CDR3 DNA: TGTGCCAGCAGTTTCTTAAGGCGGGGCCGCAATGAGCAGTTCTTC. This chain uses TRBV27 with TRBJ2-1, with D possibly being TRBD2 (6 bases). V gave up 3 bases and J gave up 6 bases, with 15 bases separating them. Germline assignment: CDR1 MNHEY and CDR2 SMNVEV (reference sequence). The CDR3 sequence is 15 residues long.